The present T cell receptor (beta chain) was sequenced within a study of T cells in Graves' hyperthyroidism and ophthalmopathy. Overall study results and limits: Most thyroid clonotypes with frequency above 0.001 were detected in blood.

Germline V lookup: CDR1 SEHNR, CDR2 FQNEAQ (reference sequence). V lost 5 bases, J lost 7 bases, and 15 bases lay in between. This CDR3 spans 14 amino acids. Notes on this clonotype: Its target is not known.

Amplified TCR beta CDR3 regions derived from RNA transcripts. The primer set for the first-round RT-PCR of the TCR CDR3 was HTBI. One entry per CDR3 protein results from TCRdb running MiXCR on the multiplex PCR reads. The sample lists a few hundred thousand distinct CDR3 sequences, approximately 16% occurring once. The receptor was isolated from a woman between 25 and 40 years old with Graves' ophthalmopathy. The sequencing sample was made of blood. The V call is TRBV7-9, the J call TRBJ2-4, with TRBD2 as a possible D gene (6 bases). The CDR3 loop is CASSPHGGLNIQYF. CDR3 bases: TGTGCCAGCAGCCCCCACGGGGGATTGAACATTCAGTACTTC.